Following are 32 T cell receptor beta chains from one sample sequenced in a study of T cell repertoires in cytomegalovirus infection. Their cognate antigens are unknown. TCRdb re-called the reads with MiXCR, one entry per CDR3 protein. The sample records about 830,000 distinct CDR3 sequences, 30% to 35% being singletons. The sequencing here drew on cultured CD8+ T cells from PBMCs, taken from culture after CMV antigen stimulation. These receptors were collected from a human donor in good health (CMV status not recorded). Some clones in this sample may be carry-over from other donors' samples.

This clonotype was seen a few times. The gene calls are TRBV11-2 and TRBJ2-1, with a tentative D call TRBD1 (9 bases). Trimming cost V 5 bases and J 8 bases, with 22 bases left between them. There are 16 residues in the CDR3. Per germline, CDR1 SGHAT and CDR2 FQNNGV. This chain's CDR3 is CASSGSGGQGLYEQFF. Here the CDR3 DNA reads TGTGCCAGCAGCGGGAGCGGGGGACAGGGCTTGTATGAGCAGTTCTTC.

This clonotype was picked up a small number of times. V usage is TRBV20-1 and J usage is TRBJ1-5; D remains unclear. Germline lookup yields CDR1 DFQATT and CDR2 SNEGSKA (reference sequence). The CDR3 consists of 14 residues. Trimming removed 4 bases from V and 0 bases from J, with 10 bases in between. The CDR3 DNA follows: TGCAGTGCTATGATCCCTTATAGCAATCAGCCCCAGCATTTT. As protein: CSAMIPYSNQPQHF.

This clonotype has ten or more counts. Germline and junction disagree at one end, which may indicate a read error. The chain recombines TRBV12-3 or TRBV12-4 with TRBJ2-7; possibly TRBD2 for D (6 bases). The CDR3 covers 13 residues. The CDR3 DNA reads as TGTGCCAGCAGCTTAGGAGGGTTAAACGAGCAGTACTTC. It specifies CASSLGGLNEQYF.

In its sample, this clonotype was seen a few times. This chain connects TRBV6-2 or TRBV6-3 to TRBJ2-7; 8 bases line up with TRBD1. CDR1 and CDR2 from the germline V gene are MNHEY and SVGEGT. V shed 7 bases and J 7 bases; nucleotides not matched to a gene: 12. CDR3 length equals 14 residues. The CDR3 spells CASTPRGPAKEQYV. Written as DNA, the CDR3 is TGTGCCAGCACCCCCAGGGGGCCAGCAAAGGAGCAGTACGTC.

The table lists this clonotype with a few counts. The rearrangement joins TRBV7-6 to TRBJ2-1, with 12 nucleotides matching TRBD2. The CDR3 has 18 amino acids. V lost 4 bases to trimming and J lost 0 bases; unmatched junction nucleotides: 7. From germline, CDR1 is SGHVS and CDR2 FNYEAQ. CDR3 loop: CASSWPLAGGHSYNEQFF. CDR3 nucleotide sequence: TGTGCCAGCAGCTGGCCACTAGCGGGGGGCCACTCCTACAATGAGCAGTTCTTC.

The chain has TRBV7-8 and TRBJ1-4; no clear D. This CDR3 is 15 amino acids long. Trimming took off 1 base at V and 3 bases at J, with 9 bases between the two ends. Germline CDR1 reads SGHVS; CDR2 reads FQNEAQ. The CDR3 DNA follows: TGTGCCAGCAGCTTAGTAAGGGAGGCTAATGAAAAACTGTTTTTT. This encodes CASSLVREANEKLFF.

This clonotype appeared a few times. V and J are TRBV12-3 or TRBV12-4 and TRBJ1-4; D call uncertain. The CDR3 length is 14 residues. V gave up 5 bases and J gave up 7 bases, with 14 bases separating them. CDR3 sequence reads: CASSIGWHREKLFF. The CDR3 nucleotides are TGTGCCAGCAGTATCGGATGGCACCGTGAAAAACTGTTTTTT.

This chain links TRBV19 with TRBJ1-5, with D hard to call. Per germline, CDR1 LNHDA and CDR2 SQIVND (reference sequence). V lost 5 bases and J lost 0, with 8 bases in between. There are 14 residues in the CDR3. CDR3 nucleotides: TGTGCCAGTAGTCCGGGGAATAGCAATCAGCCCCAGCATTTT. Amino acid sequence: CASSPGNSNQPQHF.

This clonotype was seen many times. This rearrangement joins TRBV27 to TRBJ1-2; 7 bases align to TRBD1. Germline values: CDR1 MNHEY, CDR2 SMNVEV (reference sequence). V was clipped by 2 bases and J by 0 bases; unmatched bases: 3. This CDR3 is 15 amino acids long. In DNA, the CDR3 is TGTGCCAGCAGTTTAGGCAGGGGGACTAACTATGGCTACACCTTC. This sequence encodes CASSLGRGTNYGYTF.

The chain recombines TRBV6-1 with TRBJ2-3; either TRBD1 or TRBD2 may fit D (5 bases each). The germline gives CDR1 MNHNS, CDR2 SASEGT. V lost 0 bases, J lost 2 bases, and 9 bases lay in between. The CDR3 is made up of 15 amino acids. DNA for the CDR3: TGTGCCAGCAGTGAAGCGAGGGGTTACACAGATACGCAGTATTTT. Amino acids: CASSEARGYTDTQYF.

The chain is built from TRBV27 and TRBJ2-1, with 7 bases matching TRBD2. J was trimmed by 0 bases and V by 7 bases; bases with no gene match: 6. CDR1 and CDR2 from the germline V gene are MNHEY and SMNVEV (reference sequence). CDR3 length equals 15 residues. CDR3: CASTMGGSSYNEQFF. Written as DNA, the CDR3 is TGTGCCAGCACCATGGGGGGGAGCTCCTACAATGAGCAGTTCTTC.

The chain uses TRBV11-2 and TRBJ2-5; D assignment may be TRBD1 or TRBD2 (6 bases each). This CDR3 is 15 amino acids long. The germline V gene encodes CDR1 SGHAT and CDR2 FQNNGV. V lost 5 bases, J lost 5 bases, and 18 bases lay in between. DNA of the CDR3: TGTGCCAGCAGCCCCTTAGGGCAGGGGAGGGAGACCCAGTACTTC. This translates into CASSPLGQGRETQYF.

The sample holds many counts of this clonotype. CDR3 in DNA: TGTGCCAGCAGTTTTCAAAACAATCAGCCCCAGCATTTT. This translates into CASSFQNNQPQHF. The chain combines TRBV12-3 or TRBV12-4 with TRBJ1-5, with unresolved D. The ends were cut back, 3 bases at V and 3 bases at J, with 6 bases in the middle. CDR3 length equals 13 residues.

This clonotype was counted between two and nine times. The CDR3 region has the DNA TGTGCCAGCAGTTACTCGGACAGTAATAGATACAATGAGCAGTTCTTC. As protein: CASSYSDSNRYNEQFF. The V and J genes are TRBV6-2 or TRBV6-3 and TRBJ2-1, with a tentative D call TRBD1 (6 bases). The CDR3 loop spans 16 amino acids. Germline V gives CDR1 MNHEY, CDR2 SVGEGT. Trimming left V 0 bases short and J 4 bases short, with 13 bases between.

This clonotype was seen a handful of times. J is TRBJ2-3 and V is TRBV7-6; tentative D call: TRBD2 (5 bases). CDR1 and CDR2 from the germline V gene are SGHVS and FNYEAQ. This CDR3 has 13 residues. V was cut by 11 bases and J by 0 bases, with 12 bases left in between. CDR3 bases: TGTGCCGACTCGGAGGCCAGCACAGATACGCAGTATTTT. Protein sequence: CADSEASTDTQYF.

This clonotype was seen a few times. The rearrangement uses TRBV7-9 and TRBJ2-1, with TRBD1 matching 9 bases. The CDR3 is 15 amino acids. Germline V gene lookup returns CDR1 SEHNR and CDR2 FQNEAQ (reference sequence). With 5 bases clipped from V and 4 bases from J, the junction kept 6 bases outside the gene matches. CDR3 residues: CASSRTGGAYNEQFF. The CDR3 coding sequence is TGTGCCAGCAGCCGAACAGGGGGCGCGTACAATGAGCAGTTCTTC.

A few counts support this clonotype. V and J are TRBV4-1 and TRBJ2-2; D remains ambiguous. With 1 base removed from V and 6 bases from J, the gap between germline ends came to 15 bases. The germline V gene has CDR1 MGHRA and CDR2 YSYEKL. The CDR3 runs 16 residues. The CDR3 loop is CASSQALKRVAGELFF. The CDR3 nucleotides read TGCGCCAGCAGCCAAGCCCTTAAAAGGGTTGCCGGGGAGCTGTTTTTT.

This clonotype came up many times. One end of the junction does not line up with germline, which may come from a read error. V and J are TRBV7-2 and TRBJ2-7, with D unresolved. This CDR3 has 12 amino acids. Germline-derived CDR1 and CDR2 are SGHTA and FQGNSA. The CDR3 protein is CASRLDSYEQYF. Written as DNA, the CDR3 is TGTGCCAGCAGATTAGACTCCTACGAGCAGTACTTC.

V and J are TRBV23-1 and TRBJ1-4; D possibly corresponds to TRBD1 (5 bases). TRBV23-1 is designated an ORF whose function remains uncertain. The CDR3 spans 13 residues. With 11 bases removed from V and 5 bases from J, the gap between germline ends came to 15 bases. In DNA, the CDR3 is TGCGCCCCCGGGGGTGTACGAAATGAAAAACTGTTTTTT. This gives the protein CAPGGVRNEKLFF.

This clonotype appeared many times. The V gene is TRBV7-2, the J gene TRBJ2-1; D ambiguous. Germline V gives CDR1 SGHTA, CDR2 FQGNSA. CDR3 size: 16 residues. V was cut by 5 bases and J by 5 bases, with 19 bases left in between. The CDR3 loop reads CASSPAGVSIHNEQFF. The CDR3 region has the DNA TGTGCCAGCAGCCCAGCTGGGGTCTCAATCCACAATGAGCAGTTCTTC.

This clonotype was picked up many times. Written as DNA, the CDR3 is TGTGCCACCAGCCCGGAAAGGGGCGCCGGGGAGCTGTTTTTT. This translates into CATSPERGAGELFF. This sequence joins TRBV15 and TRBJ2-2, with D possibly TRBD1 on 5 matching bases. The V and J ends lost 5 bases and 6 bases respectively, with 13 bases between them. The V gene's germline CDR1 is LNHNV and CDR2 YYDKDF (reference sequence). The CDR3 totals 14 residues.

This clonotype was observed a handful of times. The V call is TRBV27, the J call TRBJ1-5; a possible D gene is TRBD1 (5 bases). The germline V and J ends were trimmed by 3 bases and 5 bases, with 11 bases remaining between them. CDR1 and CDR2 from the germline V gene are MNHEY and SMNVEV (reference sequence). CDR3 length: 14 residues. The CDR3 DNA reads as TGTGCCAGCAGTTTGGCAGGGCAATATCAGCCCCAGCATTTT. Its translation: CASSLAGQYQPQHF.

This clonotype was seen once. The chain recombines TRBV6-2 or TRBV6-3 with TRBJ2-1; 14 bases fit TRBD2. V lost 9 bases to trimming and J lost 8 bases; unmatched junction nucleotides: 6. The CDR3 spans 14 residues. Germline V gene data show CDR1 as MNHEY and CDR2 as SVGEGT. This CDR3 reads CASRLAGGRDEQFF. CDR3 nucleotides: TGTGCCAGTAGACTAGCGGGGGGGAGGGATGAGCAGTTCTTC.

The chain uses TRBV12-3 or TRBV12-4 and TRBJ1-2; weak D call: TRBD1 (6 bases). Trimming shortened V by 4 bases and J by 6 bases, and 24 bases separated the two germline ends. The CDR3 is 17 residues long. The CDR3, as DNA: TGTGCCAGCAGTTCCCCGACGGGGGAAATTTACAGGGATGGCTACACCTTC. Amino acids: CASSSPTGEIYRDGYTF.

This rearrangement joins TRBV28 to TRBJ1-6; 8 bases map to TRBD1. Germline trimming cut 7 bases from V and 0 bases from J; bases unmatched to any gene: 14. Germline V gives CDR1 MDHEN, CDR2 SYDVKM. This CDR3 region has 19 residues. For the CDR3, the DNA is TGTGCCAGCATCGCCGGACAGGGCCACCTAAGCTCCTATAATTCACCCCTCCACTTT. Translation gives CASIAGQGHLSSYNSPLHF.

This chain joins TRBV10-1 and TRBJ1-1; D unresolved. The CDR3 consists of 15 residues. Trimming took off 3 bases at V and 5 bases at J, with 16 bases between the two ends. The germline V gene has CDR1 WNHNN and CDR2 SYGVQD (reference sequence). The CDR3, as DNA: TGCGCCAGCAGTGAAGCCCTAGGTGAAAGAACTGAAGCTTTCTTT. This encodes CASSEALGERTEAFF.

This clonotype has more than one count but fewer than ten. The chain recombines TRBV11-3 with TRBJ2-1; 8 bases are a match to TRBD1. Germline V CDR1 and CDR2: SGHNT, YENEEA. The CDR3 covers 19 residues. With V trimmed by 1 base and J by 1 base, 12 bases remained unmatched. The CDR3 nucleotides are TGTGCCAGCAGCTTAGGAGTCAGGGGGCTGTTTTGGTCCTACAATGAGCAGTTCTTC. Its translation: CASSLGVRGLFWSYNEQFF.

The sample holds a few counts of this clonotype. The chain combines TRBV6-5 with TRBJ1-6; possible D gene TRBD1, 6 bases. CDR1 MNHEY and CDR2 SVGAGI come from the germline V gene. CDR3 length: 16 residues. The V and J ends lost 4 bases and 7 bases respectively, with 17 bases between them. Here the CDR3 reads CASSFYRERENSPLHF. The DNA for the CDR3 is TGTGCCAGCAGTTTTTACAGGGAGAGGGAGAATTCACCCCTCCACTTT.

This chain links TRBV12-5 with TRBJ1-1; 7 nucleotides align to TRBD1. The CDR3 loop spans 12 amino acids. Per germline, CDR1 LGHNT and CDR2 FRNRAP. After removal of 3 bases from V and 6 bases from J, the junction contained 1 base not matched to a gene. In DNA, the CDR3 is TGTGCTAGTGGTTTCGGACAGGCTGAAGCTTTCTTT. It codes for CASGFGQAEAFF.

The chain joins TRBV19 to TRBJ1-1; D unclear. This CDR3 has 14 residues. The V end lost 8 bases, the J end lost 1 base, and 14 bases lay between the germline ends. From germline, CDR1 is LNHDA and CDR2 SQIVND (reference sequence). In nucleotides, the CDR3 is TGTGCCAGTGGACCCTTTGGATCGAACACTGAAGCTTTCTTT. Translation gives CASGPFGSNTEAFF.

This clonotype was counted ten times or more. V is TRBV20-1 and J is TRBJ2-1; 7 nucleotides align to TRBD2. The CDR3 spans 16 residues. In germline, CDR1 is DFQATT, CDR2 SNEGSKA (reference sequence). The junction had 18 bases not matched to a gene; V was cut back by 3 bases and J by 10 bases. The CDR3: CSARRRVGAGLREQFF. The CDR3 DNA is TGCAGTGCTAGGCGCCGGGTGGGAGCGGGGTTGCGGGAGCAGTTCTTC.

This clonotype was counted between two and nine times. The CDR3 loop is CASRATSGGPQPGELFF. The CDR3 nucleotides read TGTGCCAGCAGAGCGACTAGCGGGGGGCCTCAACCCGGGGAGCTGTTTTTT. The J gene is TRBJ2-2, the V gene TRBV7-4, with 13 bases aligning to TRBD2. The ends lost 6 bases at V and 6 bases at J; junction bases unmatched: 10. This CDR3 has 17 amino acids. Looked up from germline, CDR1 is SGHVT and CDR2 is SQSDAQ.